This T cell receptor (beta chain) was found in a study of blood T cells in healthy people across ages (dated by TCRdb to between 2014 and 2017). Study-wide context: In model experiments, template switching captured about one uniquely barcoded TCR beta cDNA molecule for every two T cells. Age-related changes in TCR beta repertoire diversity were measured in the study by deep sequencing normalized with unique cDNA molecular identifiers. Donors were grouped into four age groups: young (average 16 years), middle-aged (less than 40), aged (approximately 58) and long-lived (82). Donors of different ages were randomly distributed across sequencing lanes to avoid experimental bias. Using the same blood draw, the study looked at two additional independent replicas of 1 million unique cDNA reads for two donors, one aged 18 to 29 and the other aged 80 or older. Results the study describes overall, beyond this receptor: Because donor CMV infection status was unknown, age-related changes in expanded clonotypes were potentially confounded. Conclusive comparison of naive and antigen-experienced compartments was prevented by the profiling of bulk unsorted PBMCs. A strong correlation was found between observed TCR beta diversity and the percentage of naive T cells measured by flow cytometry. Total diversity estimates from one million sequenced T cells were considered lower bounds and underestimates. Observed TCR beta diversity per million T cells fell roughly linearly with age, and a significant reduction was already apparent by age about 43. Compared with the aged group, the long-lived group had more naive CD4+ T cells, fewer expanded clones and increased TCR diversity, a pattern suggesting age selection.

The library was obtained by 5' RACE. Reads for this sample came from an Illumina HiSeq 2500. A second PCR of about 6 to 11 cycles was run with a J-beta primer mix and a sample-barcoded 5' primer. Each TCR beta cDNA molecule received a unique molecular identifier from a template-switch 5' adaptor carrying 12 random nucleotides. At least 2.5 million CDR3-containing paired-end reads were obtained from each sample. First-strand cDNA synthesis was performed from all RNA using the Mint cDNA synthesis kit, with priming by a TRBC-specific oligonucleotide. Following uracil-DNA glycosylase treatment, all cDNA underwent a first 18-cycle PCR with the universal primers M1SS and BC2_uni_R. Under the source paper's analysis protocol: For normalization, 1 million high-quality reads were randomly selected from each sample, with every read carrying a distinct molecular identifier. Reads with shared molecular identifiers were discarded instead of being binned into consensus sequences. MiTCR, run with a Q25 quality threshold and the strictest error-elimination algorithm, handled CDR3 identification, clonotype clustering and error correction. Lower-bound total TCR beta diversity was estimated with a nonparametric unseen species model using Euler transformation. TCRdb reran the public reads through fastp at Q25 and MiXCR, keeping productive beta chains. For every CDR3 protein sequence, its rows merge into one entry that carries the most common genes and DNA. What appears here as the V and J calls and clone size reflects TCRdb's work, not the paper's. This sample comprises some 900,000 distinct CDR3 sequences, roughly 48% of them detected only once. Roughly 12% of the sample belongs to the ten largest clones.

This clonotype was observed a handful of times. The specificity of this receptor is unknown. Per-nucleotide qualities are absent, and no much larger clonotype sits a single base away. Systemically healthy Caucasian individuals from Russia, 39 in total and aged about 6 to 95 years, were included as donors. About 9.8 milliliters of peripheral blood were drawn from each donor into EDTA-treated Vacutainer tubes. Ficoll-Paque density-gradient centrifugation was used to isolate PBMCs, with at least 7 million per sample. Trizol reagent was used to extract total RNA from the PBMCs, yielding at least 6 micrograms per sample. The percentages of naive CD45RAhigh/CD27high T cells were determined by flow cytometry on a PBMC aliquot from every donor. The sample consisted of blood. The receptor's source is a man aged 30 to 39 in good health.

CDR3 reads: CASSPTGAGSYNEQFF. The DNA reads TGCGCCAGCAGTCCGACAGGGGCCGGCTCCTACAATGAGCAGTTCTTC. The chain is made from TRBV4-1 and TRBJ2-1; 8 bases in the middle match TRBD1. Trimming leaves V shorter by 6 bases and J shorter by 0 bases, with the junction holding 7 bases beyond the gene matches. The CDR3 starts with the cysteine, ends with the phenylalanine, and has 16 residues. Only the CDR3 region is kept as DNA, spanning 48 bases read in frame from base 1. CDR1 and CDR2, looked up from the germline V gene, are MGHRA and YSYEKL.